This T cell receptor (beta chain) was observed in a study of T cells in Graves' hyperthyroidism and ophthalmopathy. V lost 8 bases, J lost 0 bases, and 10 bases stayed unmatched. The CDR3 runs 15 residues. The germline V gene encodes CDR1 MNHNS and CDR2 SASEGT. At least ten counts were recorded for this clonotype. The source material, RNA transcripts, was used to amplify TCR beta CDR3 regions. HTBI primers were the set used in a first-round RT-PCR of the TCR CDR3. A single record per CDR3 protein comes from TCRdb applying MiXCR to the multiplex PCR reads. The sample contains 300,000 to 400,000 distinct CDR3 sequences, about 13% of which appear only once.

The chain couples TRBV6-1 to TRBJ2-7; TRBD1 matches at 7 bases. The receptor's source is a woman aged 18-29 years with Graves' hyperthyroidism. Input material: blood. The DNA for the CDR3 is TGTGCCAGCCTCGAGGCCCAGGGGGTCTCCTACGAGCAGTACTTC. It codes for CASLEAQGVSYEQYF.